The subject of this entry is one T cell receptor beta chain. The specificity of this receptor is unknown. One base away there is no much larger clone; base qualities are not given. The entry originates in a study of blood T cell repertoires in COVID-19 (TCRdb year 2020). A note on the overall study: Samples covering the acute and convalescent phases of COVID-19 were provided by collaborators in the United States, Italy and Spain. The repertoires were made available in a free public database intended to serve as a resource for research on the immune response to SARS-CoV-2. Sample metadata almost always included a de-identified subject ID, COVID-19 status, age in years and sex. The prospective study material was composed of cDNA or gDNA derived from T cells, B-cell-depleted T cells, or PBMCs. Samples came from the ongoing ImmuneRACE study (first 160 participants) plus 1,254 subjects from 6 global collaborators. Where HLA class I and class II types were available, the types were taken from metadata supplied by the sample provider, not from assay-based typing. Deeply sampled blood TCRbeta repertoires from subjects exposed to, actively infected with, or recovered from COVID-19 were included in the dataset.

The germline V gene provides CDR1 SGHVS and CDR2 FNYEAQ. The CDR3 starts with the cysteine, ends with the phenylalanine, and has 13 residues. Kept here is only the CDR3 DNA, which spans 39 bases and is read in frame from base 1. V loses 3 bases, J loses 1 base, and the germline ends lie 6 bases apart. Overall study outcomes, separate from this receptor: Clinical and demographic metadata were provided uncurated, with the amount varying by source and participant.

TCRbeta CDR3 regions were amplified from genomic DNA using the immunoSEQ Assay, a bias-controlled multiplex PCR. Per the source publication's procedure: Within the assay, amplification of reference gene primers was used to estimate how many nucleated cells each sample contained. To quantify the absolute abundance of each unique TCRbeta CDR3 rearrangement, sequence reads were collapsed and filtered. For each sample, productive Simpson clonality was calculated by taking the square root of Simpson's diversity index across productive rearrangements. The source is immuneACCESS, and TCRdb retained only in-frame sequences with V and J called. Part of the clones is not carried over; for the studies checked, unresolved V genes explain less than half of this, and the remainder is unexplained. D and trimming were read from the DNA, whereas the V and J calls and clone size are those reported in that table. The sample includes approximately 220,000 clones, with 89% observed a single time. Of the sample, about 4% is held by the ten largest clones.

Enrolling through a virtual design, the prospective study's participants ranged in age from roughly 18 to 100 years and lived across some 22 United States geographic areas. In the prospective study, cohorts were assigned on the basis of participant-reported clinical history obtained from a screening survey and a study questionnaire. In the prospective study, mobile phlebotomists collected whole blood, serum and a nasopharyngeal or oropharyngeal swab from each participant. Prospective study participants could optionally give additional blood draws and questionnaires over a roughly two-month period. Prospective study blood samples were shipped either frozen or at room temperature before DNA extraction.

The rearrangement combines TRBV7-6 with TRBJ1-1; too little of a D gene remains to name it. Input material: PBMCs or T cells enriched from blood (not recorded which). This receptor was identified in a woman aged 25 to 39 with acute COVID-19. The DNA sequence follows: TGTGCCAGCAGCTTGAGGGCGAACACTGAAGCTTTCTTT. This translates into CASSLRANTEAFF. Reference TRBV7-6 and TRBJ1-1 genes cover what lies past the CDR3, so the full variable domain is GAGVSQSPRYKVTKRGQDVALRCDPISGHVSLYWYRQALGQGPEFLTYFNYEAQQDKSGLPNDRFSAERPEGSISTLTIQRTEQRDSAMYRCASSLRANTEAFFGQGTRLTVV.